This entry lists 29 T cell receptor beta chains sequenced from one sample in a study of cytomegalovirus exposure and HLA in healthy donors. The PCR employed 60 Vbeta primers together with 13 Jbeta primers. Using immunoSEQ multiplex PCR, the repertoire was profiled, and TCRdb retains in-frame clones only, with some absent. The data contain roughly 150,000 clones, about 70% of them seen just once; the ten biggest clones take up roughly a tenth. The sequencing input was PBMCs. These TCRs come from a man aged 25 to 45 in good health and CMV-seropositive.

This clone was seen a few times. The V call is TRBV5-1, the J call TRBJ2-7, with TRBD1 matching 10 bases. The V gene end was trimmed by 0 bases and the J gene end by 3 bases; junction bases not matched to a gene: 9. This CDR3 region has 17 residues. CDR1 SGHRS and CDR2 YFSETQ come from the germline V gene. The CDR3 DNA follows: TGCGCCAGCAGCTTGGGAGGACAGGGGGGGATGGTCTACGAGCAGTACTTC. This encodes CASSLGGQGGMVYEQYF.

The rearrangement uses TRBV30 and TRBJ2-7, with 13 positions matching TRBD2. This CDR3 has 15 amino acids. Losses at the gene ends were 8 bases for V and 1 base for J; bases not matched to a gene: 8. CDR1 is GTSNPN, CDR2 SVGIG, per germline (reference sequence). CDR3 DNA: TGTGCCATGGGACTAGCGGGGAGCTTGTCCTACGAGCAGTACTTC. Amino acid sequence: CAMGLAGSLSYEQYF.

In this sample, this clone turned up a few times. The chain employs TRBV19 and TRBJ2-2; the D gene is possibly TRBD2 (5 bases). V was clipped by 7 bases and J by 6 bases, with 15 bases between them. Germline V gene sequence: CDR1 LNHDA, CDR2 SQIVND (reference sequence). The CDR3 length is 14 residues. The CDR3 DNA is TGTGCCAGTAAGGTAGAGCCGAGGGCCGGGGAGCTGTTTTTT. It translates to CASKVEPRAGELFF.

This CDR3 reads CASSHSQGQSSYEQYF. The CDR3 nucleotides read TGCGCCAGCAGCCATTCACAGGGGCAAAGCTCCTACGAGCAGTACTTC. V and J are TRBV4-1 and TRBJ2-7, with 7 bases lining up with TRBD1. The CDR3 consists of 16 residues. Trimming cost V 3 bases and J 0 bases; bases outside gene matches: 8. CDR1 and CDR2 from the germline V gene are MGHRA and YSYEKL.

The CDR3 nucleotides read TGTGCCAGCAGCGGACAGGGGAACACTGAAGCTTTCTTT. Protein sequence: CASSGQGNTEAFF. This sequence joins TRBV9 and TRBJ1-1; TRBD1 matches at 7 bases. There are 13 residues in the CDR3. The V gene end was trimmed by 3 bases and the J gene end by 1 base; junction bases not matched to a gene: 0. Looked up from germline, CDR1 is SGDLS and CDR2 is YYNGEE.

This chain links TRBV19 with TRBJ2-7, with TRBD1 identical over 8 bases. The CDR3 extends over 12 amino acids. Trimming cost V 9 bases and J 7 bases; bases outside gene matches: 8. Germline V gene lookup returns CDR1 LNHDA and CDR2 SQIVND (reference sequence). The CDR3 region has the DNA TGTGCCAGCTCCGACAGGGGTTGGGAGCAGTACTTC. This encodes CASSDRGWEQYF.

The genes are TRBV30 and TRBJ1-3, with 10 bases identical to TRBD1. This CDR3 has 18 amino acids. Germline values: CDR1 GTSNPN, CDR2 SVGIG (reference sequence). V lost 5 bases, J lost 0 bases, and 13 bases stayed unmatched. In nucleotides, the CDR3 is TGTGCCTGGTCGGAGGACAGGGGGACCTGGGGCTCTGGAAACACCATATATTTT. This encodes CAWSEDRGTWGSGNTIYF.

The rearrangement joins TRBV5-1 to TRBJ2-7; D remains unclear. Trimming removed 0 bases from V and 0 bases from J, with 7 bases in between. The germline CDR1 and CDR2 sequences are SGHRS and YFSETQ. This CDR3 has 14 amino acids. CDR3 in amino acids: CASSLASSSYEQYF. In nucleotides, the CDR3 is TGCGCCAGCAGCTTGGCGTCTAGCTCCTACGAGCAGTACTTC.

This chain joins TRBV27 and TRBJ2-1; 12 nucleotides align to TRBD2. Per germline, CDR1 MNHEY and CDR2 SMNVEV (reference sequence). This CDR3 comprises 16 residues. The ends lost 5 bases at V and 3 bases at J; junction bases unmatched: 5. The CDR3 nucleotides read TGTGCCAGCAGTGTGGGACTAGCGGGCCTCTACAATGAGCAGTTCTTC. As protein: CASSVGLAGLYNEQFF.

CDR3 residues: CASSLETGTGGSDTEAFF. The CDR3 coding sequence is TGTGCCAGCAGCTTAGAGACCGGGACAGGGGGCAGTGACACTGAAGCTTTCTTT. The V call is TRBV7-8, the J call TRBJ1-1, with 12 bases lining up with TRBD1. This CDR3 region has 18 residues. CDR1 and CDR2 from the germline V gene are SGHVS and FQNEAQ. The V segment lost 1 base and the J segment 3 bases; nucleotides outside the gene matches: 9.

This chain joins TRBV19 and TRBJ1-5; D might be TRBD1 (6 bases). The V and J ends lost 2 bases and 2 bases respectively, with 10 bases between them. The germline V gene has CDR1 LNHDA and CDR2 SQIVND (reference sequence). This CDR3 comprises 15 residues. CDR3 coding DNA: TGTGCCAGTAGTATACAGGGGTTGGGCAATCAGCCCCAGCATTTT. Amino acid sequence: CASSIQGLGNQPQHF.

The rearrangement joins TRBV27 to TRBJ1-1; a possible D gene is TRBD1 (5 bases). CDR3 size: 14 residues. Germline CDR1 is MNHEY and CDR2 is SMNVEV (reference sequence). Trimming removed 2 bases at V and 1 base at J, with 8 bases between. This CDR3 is CASSLGATNTEAFF. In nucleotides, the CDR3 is TGTGCCAGCAGTTTAGGGGCCACGAACACTGAAGCTTTCTTT.

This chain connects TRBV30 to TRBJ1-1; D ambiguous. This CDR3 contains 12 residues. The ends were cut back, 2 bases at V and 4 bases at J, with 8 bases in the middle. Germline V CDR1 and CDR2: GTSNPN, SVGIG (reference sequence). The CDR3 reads CAWSLSLTEAFF. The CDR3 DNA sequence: TGTGCCTGGAGTCTTAGTCTCACTGAAGCTTTCTTT. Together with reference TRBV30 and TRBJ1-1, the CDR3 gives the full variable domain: SQTIHQWPATLVQPVGSPLSLECTVEGTSNPNLYWYRQAAGRGLQLLFYSVGIGQISSEVPQNLSASRPQDRQFILSSKKLLLSDSGFYLCAWSLSLTEAFFGQGTRLTVV.

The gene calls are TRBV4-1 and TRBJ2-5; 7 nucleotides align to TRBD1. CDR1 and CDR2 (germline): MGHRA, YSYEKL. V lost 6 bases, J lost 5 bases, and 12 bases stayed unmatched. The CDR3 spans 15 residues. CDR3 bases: TGCGCCAGCAGTCGGCAGACAGGGAGTTATGAGACCCAGTACTTC. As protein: CASSRQTGSYETQYF.

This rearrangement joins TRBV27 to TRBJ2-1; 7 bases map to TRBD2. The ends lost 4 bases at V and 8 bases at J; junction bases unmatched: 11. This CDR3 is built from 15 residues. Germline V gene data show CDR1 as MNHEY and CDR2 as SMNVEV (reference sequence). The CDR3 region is CASSSGLVRLDEQFF. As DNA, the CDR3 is TGTGCCAGCAGTTCCGGACTAGTTCGTCTTGATGAGCAGTTCTTC.

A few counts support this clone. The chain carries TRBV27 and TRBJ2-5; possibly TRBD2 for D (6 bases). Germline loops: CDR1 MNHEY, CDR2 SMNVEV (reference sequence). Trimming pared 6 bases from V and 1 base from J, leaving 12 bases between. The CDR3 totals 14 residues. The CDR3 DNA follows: TGTGCCAGCAGCCGGGACTGGTTCCAAGAGACCCAGTACTTC. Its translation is CASSRDWFQETQYF.

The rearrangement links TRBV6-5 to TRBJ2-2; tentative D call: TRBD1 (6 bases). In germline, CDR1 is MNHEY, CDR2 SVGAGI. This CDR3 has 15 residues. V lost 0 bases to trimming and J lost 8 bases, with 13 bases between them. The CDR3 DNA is TGTGCCAGCAGTTACTCGGGACAAGGGCTGGGGGAGCTGTTTTTT. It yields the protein CASSYSGQGLGELFF.

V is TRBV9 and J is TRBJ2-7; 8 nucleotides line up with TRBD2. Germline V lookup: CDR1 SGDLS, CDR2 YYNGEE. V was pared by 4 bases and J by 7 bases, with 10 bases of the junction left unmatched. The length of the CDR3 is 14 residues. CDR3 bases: TGTGCCAGCAGCTCGGGGGGGCAACAGACTGAGCAGTACTTC. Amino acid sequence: CASSSGGQQTEQYF.

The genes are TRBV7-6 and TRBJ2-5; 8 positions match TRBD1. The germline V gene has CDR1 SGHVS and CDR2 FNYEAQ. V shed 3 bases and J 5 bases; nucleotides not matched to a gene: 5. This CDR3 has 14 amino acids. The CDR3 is CASSLSWDRETQYF. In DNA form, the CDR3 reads TGTGCCAGCAGCTTGTCCTGGGACAGGGAGACCCAGTACTTC.

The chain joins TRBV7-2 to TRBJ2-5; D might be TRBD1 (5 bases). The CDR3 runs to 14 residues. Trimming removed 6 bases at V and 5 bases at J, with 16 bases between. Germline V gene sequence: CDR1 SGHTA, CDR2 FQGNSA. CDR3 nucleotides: TGTGCCAGCAGTCCCCGGGCAGGGTGGGAGACCCAGTACTTC. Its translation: CASSPRAGWETQYF. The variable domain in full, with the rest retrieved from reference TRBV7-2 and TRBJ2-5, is GAGVSQSPSNKVTEKGKDVELRCDPISGHTALYWYRQSLGQGLEFLIYFQGNSAPDKSGLPSDRFSAERTGGSVSTLTIQRTQQEDSAVYLCASSPRAGWETQYFGPGTRLLVL.

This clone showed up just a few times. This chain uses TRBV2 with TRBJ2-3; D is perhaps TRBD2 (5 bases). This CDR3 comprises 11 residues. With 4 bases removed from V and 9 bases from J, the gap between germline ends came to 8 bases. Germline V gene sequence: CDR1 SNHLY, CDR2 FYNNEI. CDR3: CASSVGETQYF. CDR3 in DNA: TGTGCCAGCAGTGTCGGGGAAACGCAGTATTTT.

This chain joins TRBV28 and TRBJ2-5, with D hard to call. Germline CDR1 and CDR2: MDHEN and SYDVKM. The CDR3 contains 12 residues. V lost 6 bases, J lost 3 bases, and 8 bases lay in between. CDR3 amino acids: CASSLPEETQYF. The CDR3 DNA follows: TGTGCCAGCAGCCTTCCCGAAGAGACCCAGTACTTC. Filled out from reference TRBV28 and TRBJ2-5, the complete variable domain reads DVKVTQSSRYLVKRTGEKVFLECVQDMDHENMFWYRQDPGLGLRLIYFSYDVKMKEKGDIPEGYSVSREKKERFSLILESASTNQTSMYLCASSLPEETQYFGPGTRLLVL.

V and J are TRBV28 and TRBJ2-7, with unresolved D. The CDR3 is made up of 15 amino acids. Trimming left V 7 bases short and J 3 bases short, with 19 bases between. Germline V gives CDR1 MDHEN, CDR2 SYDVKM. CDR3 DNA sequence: TGTGCCAGCACCAGACGCAGGTTTACTCTCTACGAGCAGTACTTC. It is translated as CASTRRRFTLYEQYF.

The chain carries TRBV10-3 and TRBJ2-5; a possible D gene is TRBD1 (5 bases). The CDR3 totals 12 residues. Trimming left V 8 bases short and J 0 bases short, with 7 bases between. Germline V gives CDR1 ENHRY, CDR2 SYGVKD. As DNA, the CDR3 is TGTGCCATCGGGGCGTACCAAGAGACCCAGTACTTC. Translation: CAIGAYQETQYF.

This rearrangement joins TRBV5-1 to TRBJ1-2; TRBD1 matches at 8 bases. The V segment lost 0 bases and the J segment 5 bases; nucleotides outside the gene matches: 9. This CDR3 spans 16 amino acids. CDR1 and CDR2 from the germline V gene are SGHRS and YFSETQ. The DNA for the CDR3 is TGCGCCAGCAGCTTGGACGGACAGGGAGTTAATTATGGCTACACCTTC. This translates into CASSLDGQGVNYGYTF.

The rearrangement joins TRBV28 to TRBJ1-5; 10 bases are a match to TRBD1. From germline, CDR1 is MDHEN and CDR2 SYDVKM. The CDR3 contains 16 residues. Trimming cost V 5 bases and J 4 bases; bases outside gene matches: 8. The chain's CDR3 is CASSPAGQGLNQPQHF. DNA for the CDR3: TGTGCCAGCAGTCCGGCGGGACAGGGGTTAAATCAGCCCCAGCATTTT.

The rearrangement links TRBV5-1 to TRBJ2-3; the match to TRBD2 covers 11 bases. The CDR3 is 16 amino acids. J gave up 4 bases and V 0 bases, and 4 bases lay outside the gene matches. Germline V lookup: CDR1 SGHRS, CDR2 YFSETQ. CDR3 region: CASSLVLAGVADTQYF. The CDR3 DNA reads TGCGCCAGCAGCTTGGTACTAGCGGGAGTTGCAGATACGCAGTATTTT.

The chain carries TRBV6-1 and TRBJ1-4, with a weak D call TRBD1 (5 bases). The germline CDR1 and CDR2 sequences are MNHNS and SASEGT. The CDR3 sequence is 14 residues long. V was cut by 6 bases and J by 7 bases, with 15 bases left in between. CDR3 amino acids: CASSWTRGGEKLFF. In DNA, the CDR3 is TGTGCCAGCAGCTGGACAAGGGGCGGTGAAAAACTGTTTTTT.

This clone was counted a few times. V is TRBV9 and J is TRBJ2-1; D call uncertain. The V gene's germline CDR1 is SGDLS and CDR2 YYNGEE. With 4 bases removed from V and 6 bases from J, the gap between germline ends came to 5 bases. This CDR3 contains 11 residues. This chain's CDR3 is CASSPGNEQFF. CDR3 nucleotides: TGTGCCAGCAGCCCCGGCAATGAGCAGTTCTTC.